These T cell receptor beta chains were read from a single sample in a study of glioma-infiltrating T cells. TCRdb passed the multiplex PCR reads through MiXCR, listing each CDR3 protein once. The repertoire holds 45,000 or so distinct CDR3 sequences, with around 22% as singletons. The sample was glioma tissue, nonneoplastic brain tissue, or PBMCs (not recorded which). These receptors all come from a human donor with low-grade glioma or glioblastoma, undergoing nonglioma brain surgery, or in good health (not recorded which). CDR3s include the opening cysteine and the closing phenylalanine or tryptophan. The D gene is left open where the match is weak.

j_gene,len,d_gene,v_gene,CDR3aa
TRBJ1-1,13,-,TRBV19,CASSIRGETEAFF
TRBJ2-1,12,-,TRBV2,CASSLAYNEQFF
TRBJ2-7,19,TRBD1,TRBV7-8,CASSSPLARQGAIPREQYF
TRBJ2-7,13,TRBD2,TRBV20-1,CSAKAGTPYEQYF
TRBJ2-7,15,TRBD2,TRBV6-1,CASIRSSGSSYEQYF
TRBJ2-1,15,-,TRBV7-6,CASSSQVTTYNEQFF
TRBJ2-7,15,-,TRBV19,CASSWGLADSYEQYF
TRBJ1-4,12,-,TRBV27,CASSPTTGTLIF
TRBJ2-3,15,TRBD2,TRBV7-2,CASSLTLAGGDTQYF
TRBJ2-1,15,TRBD2,TRBV7-9,CASSPSPTSGNEQFF
TRBJ1-2,13,TRBD1,TRBV29-1,CSVLTGTPNGYTF
TRBJ1-1,17,-,TRBV7-4,CASSLSGVPKRNTEAFF
TRBJ2-7,14,TRBD1,TRBV29-1,CSVVGDRSPYEQYF
TRBJ2-7,15,-,TRBV27,CASRGALASSYEQYF
TRBJ1-1,13,-,TRBV6-6,CASSYGGNTEAFF
TRBJ1-5,13,TRBD1,TRBV2,CASSQGVNQPQHF
TRBJ1-2,15,-,TRBV18,CASSPRGAADYGYTF
TRBJ1-2,12,-,TRBV3-1,CASSLRGYGYTF
TRBJ2-3,14,TRBD2,TRBV5-1,CASSFREATDTQYF
TRBJ2-5,14,TRBD2,TRBV2,CASTLRGVKETQYF
TRBJ2-1,13,-,TRBV20-1,CSARGPDIYEQFF
TRBJ1-2,15,TRBD1,TRBV4-1,CASSLTGGANYGYTF
TRBJ2-1,14,-,TRBV29-1,CSVDSGAIYNEQFF
TRBJ2-7,15,-,TRBV27,CASSYHAGGIDEQYF
TRBJ2-3,15,TRBD2,TRBV29-1,CSVAWAGVGTDTQYF
TRBJ2-5,16,-,TRBV28,CASSLWGEQKAETQYF
TRBJ2-7,14,TRBD2,TRBV6-1,CASSEFAGDYEQYF
TRBJ1-2,15,TRBD1,TRBV12-3/TRBV12-4,CASSPQDRGNYGYTF
TRBJ2-3,15,TRBD2,TRBV4-1,CASSPLAGAADTQYF
TRBJ1-1,13,-,TRBV6-6,CASGCYGNTEAFF
TRBJ2-3,17,TRBD1,TRBV12-5,CASGLVSGTGYTDTQYF
TRBJ1-5,14,TRBD1,TRBV27,CASSQTGDNWPQHF
TRBJ2-7,13,-,TRBV4-1,CVSSQDEPYEQYF
TRBJ1-1,14,-,TRBV19,CASSIGYGNTEAFF
TRBJ1-1,15,-,TRBV2,CASIPLPLANTEAFF
TRBJ1-1,13,-,TRBV5-1,CASCPGDNTEAFF
TRBJ1-6,15,-,TRBV4-1,CASSQEGQLNSPLHF
TRBJ1-6,13,-,TRBV5-6,CASSLLENPPLHF
TRBJ2-1,17,-,TRBV5-5,CASSLPKFSARINEQFF